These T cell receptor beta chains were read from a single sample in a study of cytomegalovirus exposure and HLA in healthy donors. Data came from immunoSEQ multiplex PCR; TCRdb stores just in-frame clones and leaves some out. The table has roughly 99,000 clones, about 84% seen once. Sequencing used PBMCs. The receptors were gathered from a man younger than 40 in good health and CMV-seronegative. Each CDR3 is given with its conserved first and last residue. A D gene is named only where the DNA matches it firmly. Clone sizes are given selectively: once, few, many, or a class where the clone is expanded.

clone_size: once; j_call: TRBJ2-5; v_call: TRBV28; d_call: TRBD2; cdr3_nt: TGTGCCAGCAGTTGGGGGGGAGACCAAGAGACCCAGTACTTC; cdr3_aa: CASSWGGDQETQYF
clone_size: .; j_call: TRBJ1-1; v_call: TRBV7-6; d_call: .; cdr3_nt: TGTGCCAGCAGCCGGGGGGTTAACACTGAAGCTTTCTTT; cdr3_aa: CASSRGVNTEAFF
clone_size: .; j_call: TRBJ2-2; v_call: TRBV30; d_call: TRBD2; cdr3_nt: TGTGCCTGGAGTGTACGGGGGGGCTTCGGGGAGCTGTTTTTT; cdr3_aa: CAWSVRGGFGELFF
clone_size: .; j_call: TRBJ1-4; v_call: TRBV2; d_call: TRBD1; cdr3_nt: TGTGCCAGCAGGGGGACAGCAGCAACTAATGAAAAACTGTTTTTT; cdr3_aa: CASRGTAATNEKLFF
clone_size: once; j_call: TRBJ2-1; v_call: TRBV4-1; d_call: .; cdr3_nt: TGCGCCAGCAGCCAGACGGGGAGCTCCTACAATGAGCAGTTCTTC; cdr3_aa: CASSQTGSSYNEQFF
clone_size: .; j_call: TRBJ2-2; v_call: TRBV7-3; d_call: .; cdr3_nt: TGTGCCAGCAGCTTTTCAGCCGGGGAGCTGTTTTTT; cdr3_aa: CASSFSAGELFF
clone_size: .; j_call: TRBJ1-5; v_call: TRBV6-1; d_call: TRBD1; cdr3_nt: TGTGCCAGCAGTTCCAGGGGGTCCGGCAATCAGCCCCAGCATTTT; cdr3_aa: CASSSRGSGNQPQHF
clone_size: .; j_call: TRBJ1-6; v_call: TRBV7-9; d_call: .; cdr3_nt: TGTGCCAGCAGCCGGGAGGGGTTTGGTTCACCCCTCCACTTT; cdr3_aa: CASSREGFGSPLHF
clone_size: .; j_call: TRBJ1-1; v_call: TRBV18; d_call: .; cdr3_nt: TGTGCCAGCTCACCAGAACAACCAAAGAACACTGAAGCTTTCTTT; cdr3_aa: CASSPEQPKNTEAFF
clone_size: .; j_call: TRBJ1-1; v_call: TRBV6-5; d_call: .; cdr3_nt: TGTGCCAGCAGTTACGAGAACTTGAACACTGAAGCTTTCTTT; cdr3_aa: CASSYENLNTEAFF
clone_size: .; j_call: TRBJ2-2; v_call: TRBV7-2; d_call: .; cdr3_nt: TGTGCCAGCAGCCAACAGGGGAACACCGGGGAGCTGTTTTTT; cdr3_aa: CASSQQGNTGELFF
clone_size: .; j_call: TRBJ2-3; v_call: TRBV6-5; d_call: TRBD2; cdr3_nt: TGTGCCAGCGTCTCTAGCGGGAGGATGGATACGCAGTATTTT; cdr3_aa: CASVSSGRMDTQYF
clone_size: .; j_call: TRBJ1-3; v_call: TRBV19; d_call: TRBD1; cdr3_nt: TGTGCCAGTACGCGACAGGGGGCATTTTATTCTGTACAGCGGAACACCATATATTTT; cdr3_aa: CASTRQGAFYSVQRNTIYF
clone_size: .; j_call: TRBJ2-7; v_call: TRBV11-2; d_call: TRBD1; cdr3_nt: TGTGCCAGCAGCTTAACCCCTGGACAGGCGGGCCCCTACGAGCAGTACTTC; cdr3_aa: CASSLTPGQAGPYEQYF
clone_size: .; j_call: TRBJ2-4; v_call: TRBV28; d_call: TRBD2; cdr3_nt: TGTGCCAGCAGGCCGACTAGCGGGGGAAAAAACATTCAGTACTTC; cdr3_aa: CASRPTSGGKNIQYF
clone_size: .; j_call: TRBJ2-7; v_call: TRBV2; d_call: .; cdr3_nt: TGTGCCAGCAATCCGCAGGGGCGATCCTACGAGCAGTACTTC; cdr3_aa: CASNPQGRSYEQYF
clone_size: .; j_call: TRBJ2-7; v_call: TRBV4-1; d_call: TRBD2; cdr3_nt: TGCGCCAGCAGCCAAGATTATTGGGCTAGCGGATCCTACGAGCAGTACTTC; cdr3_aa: CASSQDYWASGSYEQYF
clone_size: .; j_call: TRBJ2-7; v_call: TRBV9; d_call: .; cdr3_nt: TGTGCCAGCAGCGTAACCGTCGGGTCCTACGAGCAGTACTTC; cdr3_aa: CASSVTVGSYEQYF
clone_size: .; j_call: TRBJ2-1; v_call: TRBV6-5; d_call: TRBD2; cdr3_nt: TGTGCCAGCAGTGTAGCGGGAGTGGTGGAGCAGTTCTTC; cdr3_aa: CASSVAGVVEQFF
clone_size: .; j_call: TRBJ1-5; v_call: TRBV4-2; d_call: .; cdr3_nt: TGTGCCAGCAGCCAAGAGACTCCCCGGAACAATCAGCCCCAGCATTTT; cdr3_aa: CASSQETPRNNQPQHF
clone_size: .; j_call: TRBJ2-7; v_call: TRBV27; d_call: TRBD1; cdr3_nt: TGTGCCAGCCACCAGGGACAGGGTAGATCCTACGAGCAGTACTTC; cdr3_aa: CASHQGQGRSYEQYF
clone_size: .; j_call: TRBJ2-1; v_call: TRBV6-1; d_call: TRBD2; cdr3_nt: TGTGCCAGCTCTCGACTAGCGGGGCCCTACAATGAGCAGTTCTTC; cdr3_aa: CASSRLAGPYNEQFF
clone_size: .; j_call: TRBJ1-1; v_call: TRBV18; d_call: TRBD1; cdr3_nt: TGTGCCAGCTCACCACCGGGACAGGGAGTGAACACTGAAGCTTTCTTT; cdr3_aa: CASSPPGQGVNTEAFF
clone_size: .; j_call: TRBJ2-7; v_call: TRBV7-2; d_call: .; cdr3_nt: TGTGCCAGCAGCTCCCTCTACGAGCAGTACTTC; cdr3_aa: CASSSLYEQYF
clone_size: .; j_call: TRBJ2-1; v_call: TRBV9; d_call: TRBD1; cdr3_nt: TGTGCCAGCAGCCCCAGGGACAGAAGAGTTTACAATGAGCAGTTCTTC; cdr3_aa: CASSPRDRRVYNEQFF
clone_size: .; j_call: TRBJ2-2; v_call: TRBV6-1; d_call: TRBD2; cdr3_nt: TGTGCCAGCAGTGAGACTAGCGGGAACGGCGGGGAGCTGTTTTTT; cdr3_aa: CASSETSGNGGELFF
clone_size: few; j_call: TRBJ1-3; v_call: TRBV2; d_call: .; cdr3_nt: TGTGCCAGCTCCAGGGTCCTCAACTCTGGAAACACCATATATTTT; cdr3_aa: CASSRVLNSGNTIYF
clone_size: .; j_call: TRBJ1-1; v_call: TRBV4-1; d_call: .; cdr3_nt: TGCGCCAGCAGCCAGACACCCGACGGTATGAACACTGAAGCTTTCTTT; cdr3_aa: CASSQTPDGMNTEAFF
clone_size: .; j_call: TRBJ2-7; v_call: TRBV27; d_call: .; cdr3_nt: TGTGCCAGCAGTTTCCTGGGGAGCTCCTACGAGCAGTACTTC; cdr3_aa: CASSFLGSSYEQYF
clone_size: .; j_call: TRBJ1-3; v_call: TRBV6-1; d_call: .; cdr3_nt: TGTGCCAGCACCTGGGTCGCGGAGTCTGGAAACACCATATATTTT; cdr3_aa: CASTWVAESGNTIYF
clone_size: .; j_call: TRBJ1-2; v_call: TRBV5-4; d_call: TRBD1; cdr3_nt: TGTGCCAGCAGCAGTCGGACAGGGGAGGCCTATGGCTACACCTTC; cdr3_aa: CASSSRTGEAYGYTF
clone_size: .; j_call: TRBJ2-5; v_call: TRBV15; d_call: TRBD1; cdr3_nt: TGTGCCACCAGCAGAGACAGGGGGGAGACCCAGTACTTC; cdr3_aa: CATSRDRGETQYF
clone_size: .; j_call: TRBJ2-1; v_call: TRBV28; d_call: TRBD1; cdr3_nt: TGTGCCAGCGGGACAGGGGCCCGTATTAATGAGCAGTTCTTC; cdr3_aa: CASGTGARINEQFF
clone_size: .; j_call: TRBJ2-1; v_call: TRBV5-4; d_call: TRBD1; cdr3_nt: TGTGCCAGCAGCCAACCCAGGGGGCGTGGGGACGAGCAGTTCTTC; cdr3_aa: CASSQPRGRGDEQFF
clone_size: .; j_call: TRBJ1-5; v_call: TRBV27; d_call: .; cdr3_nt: TGTGCCAGCAGTTTAAACGGGTTTCAGCCCCAGCATTTT; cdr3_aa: CASSLNGFQPQHF
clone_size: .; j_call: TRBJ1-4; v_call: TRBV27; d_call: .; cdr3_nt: TGTGCCAGCAGCCAATACAAGGGGCCTCGGGAAAAACTGTTTTTT; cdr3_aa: CASSQYKGPREKLFF
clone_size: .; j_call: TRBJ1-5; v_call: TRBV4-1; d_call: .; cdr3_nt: TGCGCCAGCAGCCACGGCGTCATAGGGGAACAGCCCCAGCATTTT; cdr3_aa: CASSHGVIGEQPQHF
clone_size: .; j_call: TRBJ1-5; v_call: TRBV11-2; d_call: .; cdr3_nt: TGTGCCAGCAGCTTAGCTGTACAGGTGGATCAGCCCCAGCATTTT; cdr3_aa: CASSLAVQVDQPQHF
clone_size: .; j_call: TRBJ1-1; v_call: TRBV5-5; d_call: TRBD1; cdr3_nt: TGTGCCAGCAGCGCCGGGACAGGGACTGAAGCTTTCTTT; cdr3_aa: CASSAGTGTEAFF
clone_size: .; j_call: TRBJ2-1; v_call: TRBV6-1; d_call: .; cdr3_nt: TGTGCCACTCTCAGGACATACGAGCAGTTCTTC; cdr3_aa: CATLRTYEQFF
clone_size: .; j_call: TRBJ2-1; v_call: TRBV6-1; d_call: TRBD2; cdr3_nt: TGTGCCAGCAGTGACCGACTAGCGGGGGGCTACTACAATGAGCAGTTCTTC; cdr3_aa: CASSDRLAGGYYNEQFF
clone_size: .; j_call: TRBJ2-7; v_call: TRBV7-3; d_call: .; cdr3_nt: TGTGCCAGCAGCTCCGGGGACTCACCCTACGAGCAGTACTTC; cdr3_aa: CASSSGDSPYEQYF
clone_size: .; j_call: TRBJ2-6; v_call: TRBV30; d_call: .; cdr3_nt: TGTGCCTGGACGGCGGTTTCTGGGGCCAACGTCCTGACTTTC; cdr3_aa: CAWTAVSGANVLTF
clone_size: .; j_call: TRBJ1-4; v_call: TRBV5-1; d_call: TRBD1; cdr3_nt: TGCGCCAGCAGCCAAGGACAGGCGGCAACTAATGAAAAACTGTTTTTT; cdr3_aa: CASSQGQAATNEKLFF
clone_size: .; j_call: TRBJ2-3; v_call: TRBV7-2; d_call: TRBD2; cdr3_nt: TGTGCCAGCAGCTGGAGACTAGCCCAACTCGGGGATACGCAGTATTTT; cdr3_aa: CASSWRLAQLGDTQYF
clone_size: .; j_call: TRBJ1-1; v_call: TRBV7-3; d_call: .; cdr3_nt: TGTGCCAGCAGCTCTATGGGGGCACAAGCTTTCTTT; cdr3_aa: CASSSMGAQAFF
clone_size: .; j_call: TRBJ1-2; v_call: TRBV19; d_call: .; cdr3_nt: TGTGCCAGTAGCCAGGGGTCGACAGGTGCTTCCTATGGCTACACCTTC; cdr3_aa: CASSQGSTGASYGYTF
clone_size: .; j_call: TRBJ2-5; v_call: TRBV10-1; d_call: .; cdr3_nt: TGCGCCAGCAACCTGCGGGCCCCCCGGCGGAAGACCCAGTACTTC; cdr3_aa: CASNLRAPRRKTQYF
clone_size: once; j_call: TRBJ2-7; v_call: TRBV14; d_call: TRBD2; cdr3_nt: TGTGCCAGCAGCAAAGTTAGCGGGAGGGCGATCTACGAGCAGTACTTC; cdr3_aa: CASSKVSGRAIYEQYF
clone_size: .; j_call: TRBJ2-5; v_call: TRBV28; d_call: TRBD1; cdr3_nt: TGTGCCAGCAGTTCCGGACAGGGGGCGACCCAGTACTTC; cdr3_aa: CASSSGQGATQYF
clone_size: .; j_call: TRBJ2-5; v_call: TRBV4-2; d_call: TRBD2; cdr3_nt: TGTGCCAGCAGCCTTTTTCGGACTAGCGGGGGTCAAGAGACCCAGTACTTC; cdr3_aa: CASSLFRTSGGQETQYF
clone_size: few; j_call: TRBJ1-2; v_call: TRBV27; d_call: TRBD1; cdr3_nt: TGTGCCAGCAGCCCTCTGACAGGGATCCATGGCTACACCTTC; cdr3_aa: CASSPLTGIHGYTF
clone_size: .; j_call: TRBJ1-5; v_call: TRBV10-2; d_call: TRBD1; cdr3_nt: TGCGCCAGCAGTGGGACAGGGAGGGATCAGCCCCAGCATTTT; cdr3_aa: CASSGTGRDQPQHF